This T cell receptor (beta chain) was observed in a study of T cells in localized non-small cell lung cancer. Study conclusions and caveats: Tumor trailed uninvolved adjacent lung in T cell clonality, which peaked there. Adjacent lung was found to contain a median roughly 60 of the top 100 tumor clones. Heterogeneity cannot be ruled out, as sequencing used one tumor region only.

Judged by abundance, this clone is medium-sized. Its cognate antigen is unknown. The method was immunoSEQ multiplex PCR; TCRdb's version includes in-frame clones alone and lacks a portion of them. The table lists some 5,100 clones, roughly 28% of them singletons, with around 5% in the top ten. Trimming removed 4 bases from V and 2 bases from J; junction bases left unmatched: 7. Germline assignment: CDR1 ENHRY and CDR2 SYGVKD. This CDR3 spans 15 amino acids. The source is a female donor over 55 with stage I lung adenocarcinoma. The sequencing here drew on lung tumor tissue, taken before any cancer treatment. The chain is built from TRBV10-3 and TRBJ2-5, with 7 positions matching TRBD1. CDR3 region: CAISGGVRGQETQYF. In nucleotides, the CDR3 is TGTGCCATCAGTGGCGGTGTCAGGGGGCAAGAGACCCAGTACTTC.